Sequencing of this T cell receptor beta chain was carried out in a study of T cell repertoires in cytomegalovirus infection. TCRdb re-called the reads with MiXCR, one entry per CDR3 protein. This table has about 740,000 distinct CDR3 sequences, 35% to 45% appearing once. This clonotype showed up just a few times. Its antigen is not identified. In germline, CDR1 is MDHEN, CDR2 SYDVKM. V lost 5 bases to trimming and J lost 0 bases; unmatched junction nucleotides: 9. This CDR3 region has 16 residues. General study points: The ex vivo response showed dominance by HLA-C-restricted CMV-specific TCR beta clonotypes.

This chain uses TRBV28 with TRBJ1-1; 7 bases map to TRBD1. The material sequenced was PBMCs. The receptor was derived from a human donor in good health (CMV status not recorded). Some clones in this sample may be carry-over from other donors' samples. CDR3 DNA: TGTGCCAGCAGTCTTGACAGGGTGGTGATGAACACTGAAGCTTTCTTT. It specifies CASSLDRVVMNTEAFF.